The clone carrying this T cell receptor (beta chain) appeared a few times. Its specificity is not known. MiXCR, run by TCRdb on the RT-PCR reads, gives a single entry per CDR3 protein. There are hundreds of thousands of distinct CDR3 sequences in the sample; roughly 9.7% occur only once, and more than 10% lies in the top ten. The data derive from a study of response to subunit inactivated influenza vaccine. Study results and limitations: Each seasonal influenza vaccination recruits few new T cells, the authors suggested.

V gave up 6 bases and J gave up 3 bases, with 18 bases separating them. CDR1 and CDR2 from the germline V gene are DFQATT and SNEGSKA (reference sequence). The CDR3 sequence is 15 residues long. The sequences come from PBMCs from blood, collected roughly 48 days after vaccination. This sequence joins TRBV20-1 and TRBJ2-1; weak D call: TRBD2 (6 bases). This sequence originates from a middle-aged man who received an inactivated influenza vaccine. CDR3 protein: CSASLLGRNYNEQFF. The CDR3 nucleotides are TGCAGTGCCAGTCTGCTAGGGAGGAACTACAATGAGCAGTTCTTC.